This T cell receptor beta chain was sequenced during a study of response to subunit inactivated influenza vaccine. The sample holds many counts of this clonotype. TCRdb ran MiXCR on the RT-PCR reads and lists one entry per CDR3 protein. This table holds 860,000 or so distinct CDR3 sequences, 20% to 25% found once. CDR3 length equals 16 residues. V lost 6 bases and J 0 bases, leaving 17 bases between the germline ends. Germline values: CDR1 SEHNR, CDR2 FQNEAQ (reference sequence). The rearrangement uses TRBV7-9 and TRBJ2-5, with a tentative D call TRBD1 (7 bases). The TCR was taken from a man aged 45 to 65 who received an inactivated influenza vaccine. The sequencing used PBMCs from blood, collected more than 4 days after vaccination. The CDR3 DNA sequence: TGTGCCAGCAGTCGCGGGACAGAGAGGTACCAAGAGACCCAGTACTTC. Encoded protein: CASSRGTERYQETQYF.